This entry lists 10 T cell receptor beta chains sequenced from one sample in a study of T cells after yellow fever vaccination. TCRdb fed the 5' RACE reads into MiXCR, producing one record per CDR3 protein. Among some 400,000 distinct CDR3 sequences listed, under 7.5% were seen once. The sequenced sample was PBMCs, obtained 5 days after the yellow fever booster vaccination. All receptors come from a man aged 30 to 45 who received the YFV17D yellow fever vaccine.

This clonotype was recorded a few times. The chain employs TRBV4-3 and TRBJ2-1, with 9 bases aligning to TRBD1. This CDR3 contains 17 residues. V shed 1 base and J 9 bases; nucleotides not matched to a gene: 13. Germline CDR1 is LGHNA and CDR2 is YSLEER. The CDR3 reads CASSQAVGNRGLPEQFF. The CDR3 DNA reads TGCGCCAGCAGCCAAGCAGTGGGTAACAGGGGGCTCCCTGAGCAGTTCTTC.

A few counts support this clonotype. The CDR3 loop reads CASTGFPYEQYF. DNA of the CDR3: TGTGCCAGCACTGGTTTCCCCTACGAGCAGTACTTC. The chain carries TRBV28 and TRBJ2-7; D gene unclear. The V end lost 7 bases, the J end lost 2 bases, and 9 bases lay between the germline ends. This CDR3 comprises 12 residues. Germline V gene lookup returns CDR1 MDHEN and CDR2 SYDVKM.

The chain couples TRBV28 to TRBJ2-1; 12 bases line up with TRBD2. CDR1 and CDR2 (germline): MDHEN, SYDVKM. V lost 9 bases to trimming and J lost 8 bases; unmatched junction nucleotides: 11. This CDR3 has 15 amino acids. The DNA of the CDR3 is TGTGCCAGTTGGACTAGCGGGATCGCCAACTATGAGCAGTTCTTC. This translates into CASWTSGIANYEQFF.

The chain uses TRBV10-2 and TRBJ2-7, with TRBD2 matching over 7 bases. From germline, CDR1 is WSHSY and CDR2 SAAADI. The CDR3 is 13 amino acids. V dropped 7 bases and J dropped 2; count of bases not matched to a gene: 5. CDR3 region: CASMASGAYEQYF. The CDR3 DNA reads as TGCGCCAGCATGGCTAGCGGAGCCTACGAGCAGTACTTC.

The rearrangement uses TRBV25-1 and TRBJ2-2; D is undetermined. Germline V CDR1 and CDR2: MGHDK, SYGVNS. The CDR3 is 12 residues long. With 7 bases removed from V and 4 bases from J, the gap between germline ends came to 7 bases. CDR3 bases: TGTGCCAGCACCTTCGCCACCGGGGAGCTGTTTTTT. Its translation is CASTFATGELFF. The whole variable domain, filled in from reference TRBV25-1 and TRBJ2-2, reads EADIYQTPRYLVIGTGKKITLECSQTMGHDKMYWYQQDPGMELHLIHYSYGVNSTEKGDLSSESTVSRIRTEHFPLTLESARPSHTSQYLCASTFATGELFFGEGSRLTVL.

This clonotype came up many times. The junction departs from germline at one end; a sequencing error may be responsible. This chain uses TRBV3-1 with TRBJ2-7, with D maybe TRBD2 (5 bases). Germline loops: CDR1 LGHDT, CDR2 YNNKEL (reference sequence). The CDR3 runs 15 residues. CDR3 sequence reads: CASTQGGGYSYEQYF. In DNA, the CDR3 is TGTGCCAGCACCCAAGGAGGTGGGTACTCCTACGAGCAGTACTTC.

J is TRBJ2-1 and V is TRBV10-3, with TRBD1 matching 8 bases. V dropped 10 bases and J dropped 8; count of bases not matched to a gene: 7. In germline, CDR1 is ENHRY, CDR2 SYGVKD. The CDR3 has 12 amino acids. The CDR3 DNA follows: TGTGCCACCGGACAGGGTGGCGATGAGCAGTTCTTC. As protein: CATGQGGDEQFF.

This clonotype was counted between two and nine times. DNA of the CDR3: TGTGCCAGCAGTACACCCCCCCGCTCCGGGACAGGGCTCCGCACCGGGGAGCTGTTTTTT. It yields the protein CASSTPPRSGTGLRTGELFF. The rearrangement joins TRBV12-3 or TRBV12-4 to TRBJ2-2; 9 nucleotides match TRBD1. The CDR3 has 20 amino acids. V was clipped by 5 bases and J by 4 bases; unmatched bases: 20.

This clonotype was seen repeatedly, ten times or more. The CDR3 region has the DNA TGTGCCAGCAGCCAAGATCGGTACAATGAGCAGTTCTTC. The encoded protein is CASSQDRYNEQFF. This sequence joins TRBV3-1 and TRBJ2-1; no clear D. This CDR3 region has 13 residues. Germline values: CDR1 LGHDT, CDR2 YNNKEL (reference sequence). V lost 0 bases and J 4 bases, leaving 4 bases between the germline ends.

CDR3 amino acids: CASSPAGGAITEAFF. Written as DNA, the CDR3 is TGCGCCAGCAGCCCCGCCGGGGGGGCTATCACTGAAGCTTTCTTT. The chain carries TRBV4-3 and TRBJ1-1; D is possibly TRBD1 (6 bases). The germline V gene has CDR1 LGHNA and CDR2 YSLEER. With 4 bases removed from V and 4 bases from J, the gap between germline ends came to 16 bases. The CDR3 loop spans 15 amino acids.